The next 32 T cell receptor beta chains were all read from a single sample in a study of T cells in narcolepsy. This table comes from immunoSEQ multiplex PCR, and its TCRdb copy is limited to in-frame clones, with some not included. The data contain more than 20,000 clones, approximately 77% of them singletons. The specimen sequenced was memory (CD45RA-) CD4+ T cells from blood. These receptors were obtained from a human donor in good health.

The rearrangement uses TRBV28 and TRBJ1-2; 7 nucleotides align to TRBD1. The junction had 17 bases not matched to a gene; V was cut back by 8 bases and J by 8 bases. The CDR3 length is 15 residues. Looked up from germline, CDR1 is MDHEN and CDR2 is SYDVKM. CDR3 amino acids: CASGDRTGSSGGYTF. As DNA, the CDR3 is TGTGCCAGCGGTGATAGGACAGGCTCCTCGGGGGGCTACACCTTC.

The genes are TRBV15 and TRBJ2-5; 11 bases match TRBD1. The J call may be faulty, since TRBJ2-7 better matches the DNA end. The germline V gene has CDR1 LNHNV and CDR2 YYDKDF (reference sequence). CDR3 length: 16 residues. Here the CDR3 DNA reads TGTGCCACCAGCAGAGGCGGGGGACAGGGGGACTACGAGCAGTACTTC. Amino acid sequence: CATSRGGGQGDYEQYF.

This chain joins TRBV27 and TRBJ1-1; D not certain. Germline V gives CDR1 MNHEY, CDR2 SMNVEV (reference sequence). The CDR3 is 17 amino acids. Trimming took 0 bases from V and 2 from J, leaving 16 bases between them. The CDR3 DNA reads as TGTGCCAGCAGTTTATCGTACAGTGGGGTATCTAACACTGAAGCTTTCTTT. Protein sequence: CASSLSYSGVSNTEAFF.

The CDR3 region is CASSSGQFSGQDGYTF. The CDR3 nucleotides are TGTGCCAGCAGCTCGGGTCAGTTTTCGGGACAGGATGGCTACACCTTC. The chain is built from TRBV7-9 and TRBJ1-2; 8 bases agree with TRBD1. Unmatched junction bases numbered 13, after V lost 4 bases and J lost 6 bases. The germline CDR1 and CDR2 sequences are SEHNR and FQNEAQ (reference sequence). The CDR3 contains 16 residues.

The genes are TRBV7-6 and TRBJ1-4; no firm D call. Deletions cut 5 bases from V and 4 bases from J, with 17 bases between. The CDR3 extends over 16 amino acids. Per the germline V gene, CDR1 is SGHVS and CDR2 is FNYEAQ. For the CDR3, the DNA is TGTGCCAGCAGCCTAGGTCCCGGGCCCCATAATGAAAAACTGTTTTTT. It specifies CASSLGPGPHNEKLFF.

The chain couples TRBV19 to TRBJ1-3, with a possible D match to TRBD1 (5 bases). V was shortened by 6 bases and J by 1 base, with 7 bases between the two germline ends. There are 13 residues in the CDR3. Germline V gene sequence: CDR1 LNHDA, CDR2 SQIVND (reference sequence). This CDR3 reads CASRQGSGNTIYF. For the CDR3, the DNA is TGTGCCAGTAGGCAGGGTTCTGGAAACACCATATATTTT.

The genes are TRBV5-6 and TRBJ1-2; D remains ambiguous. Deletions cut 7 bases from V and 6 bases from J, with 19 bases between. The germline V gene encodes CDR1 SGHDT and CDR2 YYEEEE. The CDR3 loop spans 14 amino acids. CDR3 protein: CASGPGSMSDGYTF. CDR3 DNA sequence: TGTGCCAGCGGGCCGGGATCTATGTCTGATGGCTACACCTTC. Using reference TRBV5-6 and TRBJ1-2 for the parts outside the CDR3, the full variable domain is DAGVTQSPTHLIKTRGQQVTLRCSPKSGHDTVSWYQQALGQGPQFIFQYYEEEERQRGNFPDRFSGHQFPNYSSELNVNALLLGDSALYLCASGPGSMSDGYTFGSGTRLTVV.

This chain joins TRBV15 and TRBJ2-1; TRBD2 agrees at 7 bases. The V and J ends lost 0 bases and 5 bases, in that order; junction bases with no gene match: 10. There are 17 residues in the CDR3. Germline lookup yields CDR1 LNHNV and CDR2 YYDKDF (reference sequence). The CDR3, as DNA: TGTGCCACCAGCAGAGAGGCGGCGGGGGATAAGCACAATGAGCAGTTCTTC. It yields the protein CATSREAAGDKHNEQFF.

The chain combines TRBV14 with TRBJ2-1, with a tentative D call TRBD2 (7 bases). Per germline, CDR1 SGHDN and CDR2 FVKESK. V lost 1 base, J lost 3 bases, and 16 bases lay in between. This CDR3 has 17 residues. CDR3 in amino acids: CASSQVGRGAVYNEQFF. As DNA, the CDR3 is TGTGCCAGCAGCCAAGTAGGCCGGGGGGCTGTCTACAATGAGCAGTTCTTC.

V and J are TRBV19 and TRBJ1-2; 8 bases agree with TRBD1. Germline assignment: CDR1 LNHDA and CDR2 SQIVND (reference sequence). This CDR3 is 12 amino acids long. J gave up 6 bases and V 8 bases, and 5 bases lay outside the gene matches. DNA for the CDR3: TGTGCCAGTGTCGGACAGGGCGATGGCTACACCTTC. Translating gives CASVGQGDGYTF.

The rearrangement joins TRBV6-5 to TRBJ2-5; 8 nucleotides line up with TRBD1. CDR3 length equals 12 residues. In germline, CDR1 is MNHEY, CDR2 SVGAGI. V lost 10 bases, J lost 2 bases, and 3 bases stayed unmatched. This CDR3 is CATTGGQETQYF. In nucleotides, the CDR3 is TGTGCCACCACAGGGGGTCAAGAGACCCAGTACTTC.

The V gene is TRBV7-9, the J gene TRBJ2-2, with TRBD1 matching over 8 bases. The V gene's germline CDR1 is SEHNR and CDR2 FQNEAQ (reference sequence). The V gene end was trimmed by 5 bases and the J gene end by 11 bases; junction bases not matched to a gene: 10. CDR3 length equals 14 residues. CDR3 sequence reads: CASSLRGQGGELFF. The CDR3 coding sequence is TGTGCCAGCAGCCTAAGAGGACAGGGTGGTGAGCTGTTTTTT.

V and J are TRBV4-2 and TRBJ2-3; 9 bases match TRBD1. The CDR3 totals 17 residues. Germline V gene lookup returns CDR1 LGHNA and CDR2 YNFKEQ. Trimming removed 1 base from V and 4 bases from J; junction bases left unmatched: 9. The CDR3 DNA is TGTGCCAGCAGCCAAGGTACAGGGGGCTCCGCTCCAGATACGCAGTATTTT. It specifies CASSQGTGGSAPDTQYF.

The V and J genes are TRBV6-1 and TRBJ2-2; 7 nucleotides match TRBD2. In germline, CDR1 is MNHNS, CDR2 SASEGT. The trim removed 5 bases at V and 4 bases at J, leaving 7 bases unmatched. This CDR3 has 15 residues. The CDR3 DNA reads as TGTGCCAGCAGTCCCGTGGGAGGGCCCACCGGGGAGCTGTTTTTT. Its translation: CASSPVGGPTGELFF.

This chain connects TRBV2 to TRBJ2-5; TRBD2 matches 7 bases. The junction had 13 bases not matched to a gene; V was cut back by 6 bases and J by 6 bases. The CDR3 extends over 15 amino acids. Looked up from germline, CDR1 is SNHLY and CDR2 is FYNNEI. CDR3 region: CASSAQRGLKQTQYF. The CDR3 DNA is TGTGCCAGCAGCGCCCAGCGGGGCCTCAAGCAGACCCAGTACTTC. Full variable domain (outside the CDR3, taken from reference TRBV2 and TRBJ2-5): EPEVTQTPSHQVTQMGQEVILRCVPISNHLYFYWYRQILGQKVEFLVSFYNNEISEKSEIFDDQFSVERPDGSNFTLKIRSTKLEDSAMYFCASSAQRGLKQTQYFGPGTRLLVL.

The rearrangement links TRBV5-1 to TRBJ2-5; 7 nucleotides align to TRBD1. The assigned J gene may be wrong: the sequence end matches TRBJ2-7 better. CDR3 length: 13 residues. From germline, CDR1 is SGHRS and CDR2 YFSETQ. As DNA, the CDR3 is TGCGCCAGCAGCACACGACAGGGCTACGAGCAGTACTTC. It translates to CASSTRQGYEQYF.

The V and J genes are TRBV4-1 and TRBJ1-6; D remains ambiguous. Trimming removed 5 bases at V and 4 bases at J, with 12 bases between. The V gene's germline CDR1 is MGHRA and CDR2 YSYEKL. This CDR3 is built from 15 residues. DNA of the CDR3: TGCGCCAGCAGCGCCCTGAACAGTTATAATTCACCCCTCCACTTT. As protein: CASSALNSYNSPLHF.

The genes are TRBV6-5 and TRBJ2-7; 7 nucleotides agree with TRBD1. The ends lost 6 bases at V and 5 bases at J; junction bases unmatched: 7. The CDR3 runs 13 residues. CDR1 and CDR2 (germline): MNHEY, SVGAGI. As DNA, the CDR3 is TGTGCCAGCAGGACATCAGACAGGGACGAGCAGTACTTC. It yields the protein CASRTSDRDEQYF.

The CDR3 DNA reads as TGTGCCAGCAGTGCCGACAGTGTTAGCAATCAGCCCCAGCATTTT. Protein product: CASSADSVSNQPQHF. The V call is TRBV6-6, the J call TRBJ1-5, with D possibly being TRBD1 (5 bases). There are 15 residues in the CDR3. The ends were cut back, 5 bases at V and 0 bases at J, with 11 bases in the middle. From germline, CDR1 is MNHNY and CDR2 SVGAGI (reference sequence).

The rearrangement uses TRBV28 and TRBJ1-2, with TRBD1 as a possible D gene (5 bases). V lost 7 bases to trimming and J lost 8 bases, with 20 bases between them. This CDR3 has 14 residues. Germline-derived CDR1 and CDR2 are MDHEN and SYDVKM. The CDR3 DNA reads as TGTGCCAGCACCCTGACCCGGCAGGGAGGGGGCTACACCTTC. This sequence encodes CASTLTRQGGGYTF.

CDR3 sequence (DNA): TGTGCCAGCAGTGGGGACAGGGCTAGAGGCTACACCTTC. Translated, it gives CASSGDRARGYTF. This chain joins TRBV6-5 and TRBJ1-2, with 9 bases identical to TRBD1. The germline V gene has CDR1 MNHEY and CDR2 SVGAGI. The CDR3 extends over 13 amino acids. V lost 5 bases to trimming and J lost 8 bases; unmatched junction nucleotides: 6.

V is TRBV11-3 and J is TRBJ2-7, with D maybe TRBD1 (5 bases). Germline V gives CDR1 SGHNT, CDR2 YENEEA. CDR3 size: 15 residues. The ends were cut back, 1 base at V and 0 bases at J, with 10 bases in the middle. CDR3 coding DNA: TGTGCCAGCAGCTTAGGGGTACAGGCCTCCTACGAGCAGTACTTC. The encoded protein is CASSLGVQASYEQYF.

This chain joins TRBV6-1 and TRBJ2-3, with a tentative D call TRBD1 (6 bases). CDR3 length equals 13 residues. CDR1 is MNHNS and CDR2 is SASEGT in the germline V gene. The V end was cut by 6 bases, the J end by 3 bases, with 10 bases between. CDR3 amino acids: CASRPQGTDTQYF. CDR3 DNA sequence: TGTGCCAGCAGGCCACAGGGAACAGATACGCAGTATTTT.

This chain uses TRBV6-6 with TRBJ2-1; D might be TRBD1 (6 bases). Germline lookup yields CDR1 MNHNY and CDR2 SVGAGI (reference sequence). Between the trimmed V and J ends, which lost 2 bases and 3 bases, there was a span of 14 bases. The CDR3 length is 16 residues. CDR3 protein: CASSYGRRQVYNEQFF. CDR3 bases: TGTGCCAGCAGTTACGGTAGGAGACAGGTCTACAATGAGCAGTTCTTC.

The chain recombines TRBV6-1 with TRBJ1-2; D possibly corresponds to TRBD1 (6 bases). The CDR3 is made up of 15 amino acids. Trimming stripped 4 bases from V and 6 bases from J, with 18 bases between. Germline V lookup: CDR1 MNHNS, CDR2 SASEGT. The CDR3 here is CASSGSLLDSHGYTF. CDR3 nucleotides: TGTGCCAGCAGTGGATCCCTCTTGGACAGTCATGGCTACACCTTC.

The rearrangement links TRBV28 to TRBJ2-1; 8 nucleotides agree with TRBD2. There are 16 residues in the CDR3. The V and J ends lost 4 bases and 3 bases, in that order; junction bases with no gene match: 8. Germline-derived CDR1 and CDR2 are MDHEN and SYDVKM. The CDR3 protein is CASSSQRENYYNEQFF. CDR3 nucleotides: TGTGCCAGCAGTTCCCAGCGGGAGAACTACTACAATGAGCAGTTCTTC.

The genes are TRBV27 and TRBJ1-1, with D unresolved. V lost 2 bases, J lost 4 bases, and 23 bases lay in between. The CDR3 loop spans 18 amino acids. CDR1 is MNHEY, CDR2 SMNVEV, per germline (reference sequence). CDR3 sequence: CASSLRPPFGQMGTEAFF. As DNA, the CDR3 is TGTGCCAGCAGTTTAAGGCCCCCTTTTGGGCAGATGGGCACTGAAGCTTTCTTT.

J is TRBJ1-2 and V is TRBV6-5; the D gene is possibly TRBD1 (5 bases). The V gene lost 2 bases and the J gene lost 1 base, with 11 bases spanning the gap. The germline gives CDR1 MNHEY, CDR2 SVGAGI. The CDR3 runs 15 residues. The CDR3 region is CASSYRGQGNYGYTF. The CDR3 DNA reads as TGTGCCAGCAGTTACCGGGGTCAGGGTAACTATGGCTACACCTTC.

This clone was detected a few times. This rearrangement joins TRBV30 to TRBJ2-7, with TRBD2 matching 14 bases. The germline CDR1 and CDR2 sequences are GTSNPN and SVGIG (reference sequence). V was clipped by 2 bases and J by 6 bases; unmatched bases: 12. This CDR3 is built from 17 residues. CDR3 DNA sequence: TGTGCCTGGAGTTCCGGGACTAGCGGGGGTACCCCCTCCGAGCAGTACTTC. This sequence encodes CAWSSGTSGGTPSEQYF.

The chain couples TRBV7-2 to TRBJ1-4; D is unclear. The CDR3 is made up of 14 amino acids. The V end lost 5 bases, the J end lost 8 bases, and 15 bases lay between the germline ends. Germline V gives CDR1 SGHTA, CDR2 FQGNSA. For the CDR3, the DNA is TGTGCCAGCAGCGGCGCCCTCGCCGGGGAAAAACTGTTTTTT. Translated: CASSGALAGEKLFF.

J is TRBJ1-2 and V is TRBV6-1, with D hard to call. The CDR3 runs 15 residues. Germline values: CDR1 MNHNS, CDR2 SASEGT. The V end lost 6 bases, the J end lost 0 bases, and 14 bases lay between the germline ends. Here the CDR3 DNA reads TGTGCCAGCAGGGCCCCTGGGAGAGCTAACTATGGCTACACCTTC. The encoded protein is CASRAPGRANYGYTF.

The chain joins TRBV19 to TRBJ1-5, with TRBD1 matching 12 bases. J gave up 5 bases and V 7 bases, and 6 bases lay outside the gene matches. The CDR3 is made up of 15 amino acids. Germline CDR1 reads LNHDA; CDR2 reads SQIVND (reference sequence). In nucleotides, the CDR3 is TGTGCCAGTACCCAGGGACAGGGGGCACATCAGCCCCAGCATTTT. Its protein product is CASTQGQGAHQPQHF.